This TCR beta chain was sequenced during a study of PD-1 blockade in classical Hodgkin lymphoma. Study results and caveats: Diversity in CD4+ TCRs, unlike that measured in CD8+ TCRs, had risen significantly by C4D1. Newly diagnosed patients were reported to exhibit reduced baseline TCR diversity relative to healthy donors.

On this clone itself: Its antigen is unknown.

All the patients suffered relapse after autologous stem cell transplantation, and brentuximab vedotin exposure differed. Sequenced by immunoSEQ multiplex PCR; TCRdb stores in-frame clones only, minus some. The data hold 89,000 or so clones, with roughly 91% observed a single time. Trimming took 5 bases from V and 6 from J, leaving 13 bases between them. CDR3 size: 14 residues. Germline CDR1 reads SGHNT; CDR2 reads YENEEA. Sequencing used peripheral blood mononuclear cells (PBMCs), obtained before the second cycle of nivolumab. V and J are TRBV11-3 and TRBJ1-4; D not resolved. The TCR sequence derives from a human donor with classical Hodgkin lymphoma. The CDR3 spells CASSIQRSDEKLFF. The CDR3 coding sequence is TGTGCCAGCAGCATTCAGCGTTCGGATGAAAAACTGTTTTTT.